The rows below give T cell receptor beta chains drawn from one sample of a study of T cells after yellow fever vaccination. MiXCR was run by TCRdb on the 5' RACE reads, yielding one entry per CDR3 protein. The table lists 200,000 to 300,000 distinct CDR3 sequences, 10% to 15% of them singletons. Here the sequenced sample was CD4+ T cells sorted from PBMCs, taken 45 days after the yellow fever booster vaccination. Receptors originate from a man younger than 45 who received the YFV17D yellow fever vaccine. CDR3s include the opening cysteine and the closing phenylalanine or tryptophan. The D gene is left open where the match is weak. Not all rows give a size; the values are once, few, many and, for expanded clones, a class.

v_gene: TRBV5-1; j_gene: TRBJ2-2; d_gene: NA; abundance: few; CDR3aa: CASSQPNTGELFF; CDR3nt: TGCGCCAGCAGCCAACCGAACACCGGGGAGCTGTTTTTT
v_gene: TRBV5-1; j_gene: TRBJ2-3; d_gene: TRBD2; abundance: many; CDR3aa: CASSYLAGGDTQYF; CDR3nt: TGCGCCAGCAGCTATTTAGCGGGAGGCGATACGCAGTATTTT
v_gene: TRBV9; j_gene: TRBJ2-3; d_gene: TRBD2; abundance: few; CDR3aa: CASSVDAGGRTDTQYF; CDR3nt: TGTGCCAGCAGCGTAGACGCGGGAGGGCGGACAGATACGCAGTATTTT
v_gene: TRBV29-1; j_gene: TRBJ2-1; d_gene: TRBD1; abundance: NA; CDR3aa: CSVGGQGVINEQFF; CDR3nt: TGCAGCGTTGGGGGACAGGGGGTGATCAATGAGCAGTTCTTC
v_gene: TRBV7-3; j_gene: TRBJ2-2; d_gene: NA; abundance: NA; CDR3aa: CASRGSGSTGELFF; CDR3nt: TGTGCAAGCAGGGGATCGGGCTCCACCGGGGAGCTGTTTTTT
v_gene: TRBV6-2/TRBV6-3; j_gene: TRBJ2-7; d_gene: TRBD2; abundance: few; CDR3aa: CASSPAGLAGVLQYF; CDR3nt: TGTGCCAGCAGTCCCGCCGGACTAGCGGGAGTCTTGCAGTACTTC
v_gene: TRBV7-3; j_gene: TRBJ2-1; d_gene: NA; abundance: NA; CDR3aa: CASSSQGIGEQFF; CDR3nt: TGTGCCAGCAGCTCACAGGGTATAGGCGAGCAGTTCTTC
v_gene: TRBV20-1; j_gene: TRBJ2-5; d_gene: TRBD2; abundance: NA; CDR3aa: CSASRRGGGQETQYF; CDR3nt: TGCAGTGCTAGTCGGAGGGGCGGGGGACAAGAGACCCAGTACTTC
v_gene: TRBV11-2; j_gene: TRBJ2-3; d_gene: NA; abundance: few; CDR3aa: CASSRQARSTDTQYF; CDR3nt: TGTGCCAGCAGCCGGCAAGCGAGGAGCACAGATACGCAGTATTTT
v_gene: TRBV5-1; j_gene: TRBJ1-1; d_gene: NA; abundance: many; CDR3aa: CASSLDTEAFF; CDR3nt: TGCGCCAGCAGCCTCGACACTGAAGCTTTCTTT
v_gene: TRBV11-2; j_gene: TRBJ2-3; d_gene: NA; abundance: few; CDR3aa: CASSFLQQASADTQYF; CDR3nt: TGTGCCAGCAGCTTTCTTCAACAGGCTTCAGCAGATACGCAGTATTTT
v_gene: TRBV6-2/TRBV6-3; j_gene: TRBJ1-5; d_gene: NA; abundance: NA; CDR3aa: CASNERRAQPQHF; CDR3nt: TGTGCCAGCAATGAACGGCGAGCGCAGCCCCAGCATTTT
v_gene: TRBV30; j_gene: TRBJ2-7; d_gene: NA; abundance: NA; CDR3aa: CACSVLGQIPYEQYF; CDR3nt: TGTGCCTGTAGTGTACTTGGACAGATCCCCTACGAGCAGTACTTC
v_gene: TRBV7-2; j_gene: TRBJ2-2; d_gene: TRBD2; abundance: few; CDR3aa: CASSLVSGSYIGELFF; CDR3nt: TGTGCCAGCAGCTTAGTTAGCGGGAGTTATATCGGGGAGCTGTTTTTT
v_gene: TRBV6-1; j_gene: TRBJ2-2; d_gene: NA; abundance: NA; CDR3aa: CASSAIGGDTGELFF; CDR3nt: TGTGCCAGCAGTGCGATAGGAGGGGACACCGGGGAGCTGTTTTTT
v_gene: TRBV10-3; j_gene: TRBJ1-5; d_gene: TRBD1; abundance: few; CDR3aa: CAIKGQGDNQPQHF; CDR3nt: TGTGCCATCAAGGGACAGGGTGATAATCAGCCCCAGCATTTT
v_gene: TRBV6-5; j_gene: TRBJ2-3; d_gene: NA; abundance: NA; CDR3aa: CASSYSYSSSTDTQYF; CDR3nt: TGTGCCAGCAGTTACTCTTACAGTTCTAGCACAGATACGCAGTATTTT
v_gene: TRBV27; j_gene: TRBJ2-1; d_gene: TRBD2; abundance: NA; CDR3aa: CASRKERTSGINEQFF; CDR3nt: TGTGCCAGCCGAAAAGAGAGGACTAGCGGGATCAATGAGCAGTTCTTC
v_gene: TRBV12-3/TRBV12-4; j_gene: TRBJ2-5; d_gene: NA; abundance: NA; CDR3aa: CASSLTGQQETQYF; CDR3nt: TGTGCCAGCAGTTTAACGGGACAACAAGAGACCCAGTACTTC
v_gene: TRBV7-2; j_gene: TRBJ1-5; d_gene: NA; abundance: NA; CDR3aa: CASRERDSNQPQHF; CDR3nt: TGTGCCAGCAGGGAAAGGGATAGCAATCAGCCCCAGCATTTT
v_gene: TRBV6-1; j_gene: TRBJ1-3; d_gene: TRBD1; abundance: NA; CDR3aa: CASRMGQGSLLGNTIYF; CDR3nt: TGTGCCAGCAGGATGGGACAGGGGTCTCTCCTTGGAAACACCATATATTTT
v_gene: TRBV4-3; j_gene: TRBJ2-3; d_gene: NA; abundance: few; CDR3aa: CASSQDLQALSTDTQYF; CDR3nt: TGCGCCAGCAGCCAAGATCTACAGGCCCTTAGCACAGATACGCAGTATTTT
v_gene: TRBV6-5; j_gene: TRBJ2-5; d_gene: NA; abundance: few; CDR3aa: CASSYSAGSETQYF; CDR3nt: TGTGCCAGCAGTTACTCCGCGGGTTCGGAGACCCAGTACTTC
v_gene: TRBV6-6; j_gene: TRBJ2-7; d_gene: NA; abundance: NA; CDR3aa: CASSPRGEQYF; CDR3nt: TGTGCCAGCAGTCCCCGGGGGGAGCAGTACTTC
v_gene: TRBV20-1; j_gene: TRBJ2-1; d_gene: TRBD2; abundance: many; CDR3aa: CSAPGGLAGRSSYNEQFF; CDR3nt: TGCAGTGCGCCCGGCGGGCTAGCGGGAAGGAGCTCCTACAATGAGCAGTTCTTC
v_gene: TRBV29-1; j_gene: TRBJ2-5; d_gene: NA; abundance: few; CDR3aa: CSVDRVGGQETQYF; CDR3nt: TGCAGCGTTGACAGGGTAGGAGGCCAAGAGACCCAGTACTTC
v_gene: TRBV3-1; j_gene: TRBJ2-2; d_gene: TRBD2; abundance: NA; CDR3aa: CASSLTSGRYTGELFF; CDR3nt: TGTGCCAGCAGCCTAACAAGCGGGAGGTACACCGGGGAGCTGTTTTTT
v_gene: TRBV20-1; j_gene: TRBJ1-2; d_gene: NA; abundance: NA; CDR3aa: CSARDPLGQKYGYTF; CDR3nt: TGCAGTGCTAGAGATCCGTTAGGACAGAAATATGGCTACACCTTC
v_gene: TRBV5-4; j_gene: TRBJ2-7; d_gene: NA; abundance: NA; CDR3aa: CASSLEGRFEQYF; CDR3nt: TGTGCCAGCAGCTTGGAGGGGAGGTTTGAGCAGTACTTC
v_gene: TRBV19; j_gene: TRBJ2-1; d_gene: TRBD2; abundance: few; CDR3aa: CASMFSGSHGEQFF; CDR3nt: TGTGCCAGTATGTTCAGCGGGAGTCACGGTGAGCAGTTCTTC
v_gene: TRBV4-3; j_gene: TRBJ2-1; d_gene: TRBD2; abundance: NA; CDR3aa: CASSLPLAGAREQFF; CDR3nt: TGCGCCAGCAGCCTCCCACTAGCGGGAGCAAGAGAGCAGTTCTTC
v_gene: TRBV7-2; j_gene: TRBJ2-7; d_gene: NA; abundance: few; CDR3aa: CASSLVGSHEQYF; CDR3nt: TGTGCCAGCAGCTTAGTAGGCAGTCACGAGCAGTACTTC
v_gene: TRBV20-1; j_gene: TRBJ2-3; d_gene: TRBD2; abundance: few; CDR3aa: CSARGLAGMVDTQYF; CDR3nt: TGCAGTGCTAGAGGACTAGCGGGAATGGTAGATACGCAGTATTTT
v_gene: TRBV9; j_gene: TRBJ1-4; d_gene: NA; abundance: few; CDR3aa: CASSTGPRLEEKLFF; CDR3nt: TGTGCCAGCAGCACCGGGCCCCGGCTTGAGGAAAAACTGTTTTTT
v_gene: TRBV10-1; j_gene: TRBJ2-3; d_gene: NA; abundance: many; CDR3aa: CASSGTTDTQYF; CDR3nt: TGCGCCAGCAGCGGGACGACAGATACGCAGTATTTT
v_gene: TRBV12-3/TRBV12-4; j_gene: TRBJ2-5; d_gene: NA; abundance: many; CDR3aa: CASSLGRESTQYF; CDR3nt: TGTGCCAGCAGTTTAGGGAGGGAATCGACCCAGTACTTC
v_gene: TRBV9; j_gene: TRBJ1-1; d_gene: TRBD1; abundance: NA; CDR3aa: CASSVASGTANTEAFF; CDR3nt: TGTGCCAGCAGCGTAGCGAGCGGGACAGCGAACACTGAAGCTTTCTTT
v_gene: TRBV5-1; j_gene: TRBJ2-7; d_gene: NA; abundance: few; CDR3aa: CASSLVTATSEQYF; CDR3nt: TGCGCCAGCAGCTTGGTTACAGCGACTAGCGAGCAGTACTTC
v_gene: TRBV27; j_gene: TRBJ2-6; d_gene: NA; abundance: NA; CDR3aa: CASSATPISASWANVLTF; CDR3nt: TGTGCCAGCAGCGCCACCCCCATCAGTGCTTCTTGGGCCAACGTCCTGACTTTC
v_gene: TRBV12-3/TRBV12-4; j_gene: TRBJ1-3; d_gene: NA; abundance: many; CDR3aa: CASSPGIASGNTIYF; CDR3nt: TGTGCCAGCAGTCCAGGGATTGCATCTGGAAACACCATATATTTT
v_gene: TRBV9; j_gene: TRBJ2-7; d_gene: NA; abundance: few; CDR3aa: CASSGTGGTEQYF; CDR3nt: TGTGCCAGCAGCGGCACCGGGGGAACTGAGCAGTACTTC
v_gene: TRBV4-2; j_gene: TRBJ2-7; d_gene: TRBD2; abundance: few; CDR3aa: CASSQRTSGTYEQYF; CDR3nt: TGTGCCAGCAGCCAACGGACTAGCGGTACATACGAGCAGTACTTC
v_gene: TRBV7-2; j_gene: TRBJ1-1; d_gene: NA; abundance: NA; CDR3aa: CASSLAGSLNTEAFF; CDR3nt: TGTGCCAGCAGCTTAGCGGGGTCTTTGAACACTGAAGCTTTCTTT
v_gene: TRBV5-1; j_gene: TRBJ2-3; d_gene: TRBD2; abundance: few; CDR3aa: CATSSGTVTDTQYF; CDR3nt: TGCGCCACCTCGAGCGGGACTGTCACAGATACGCAGTATTTT
v_gene: TRBV12-3/TRBV12-4; j_gene: TRBJ2-2; d_gene: TRBD2; abundance: NA; CDR3aa: CASNPGAGSVGELFF; CDR3nt: TGTGCCAGCAACCCCGGAGCGGGATCGGTCGGGGAGCTGTTTTTT
v_gene: TRBV6-5; j_gene: TRBJ2-3; d_gene: NA; abundance: few; CDR3aa: CASSYSRGSSTDTQYF; CDR3nt: TGTGCCAGCAGTTACTCGCGGGGTTCTAGCACAGATACGCAGTATTTT
v_gene: TRBV2; j_gene: TRBJ1-3; d_gene: NA; abundance: few; CDR3aa: CASSVAGYSSGNTIYF; CDR3nt: TGTGCCAGCAGTGTCGCGGGGTACAGCTCTGGAAACACCATATATTTT
v_gene: TRBV4-3; j_gene: TRBJ2-7; d_gene: NA; abundance: few; CDR3aa: CASSQDRAWWYEQYF; CDR3nt: TGCGCCAGCAGCCAAGATCGTGCCTGGTGGTACGAGCAGTACTTC
v_gene: TRBV20-1; j_gene: TRBJ1-6; d_gene: NA; abundance: NA; CDR3aa: CSARNRDNSPLHF; CDR3nt: TGCAGTGCTAGAAACAGGGATAACTCACCCCTCCACTTT
v_gene: TRBV20-1; j_gene: TRBJ2-1; d_gene: NA; abundance: NA; CDR3aa: CSAPKGGGPGEQFF; CDR3nt: TGCAGTGCGCCAAAAGGGGGAGGGCCAGGAGAGCAGTTCTTC
v_gene: TRBV7-2; j_gene: TRBJ2-3; d_gene: NA; abundance: NA; CDR3aa: CASSPGMGDTDTQYF; CDR3nt: TGTGCCAGCAGCCCCGGTATGGGGGACACAGATACGCAGTATTTT
v_gene: TRBV5-8; j_gene: TRBJ2-7; d_gene: NA; abundance: NA; CDR3aa: CASTASLPPYEQYF; CDR3nt: TGTGCCAGCACGGCTTCCCTACCCCCCTACGAGCAGTACTTC
v_gene: TRBV12-3/TRBV12-4; j_gene: TRBJ1-3; d_gene: NA; abundance: many; CDR3aa: CASRTTSGNTIYF; CDR3nt: TGTGCCAGCAGGACGACTTCTGGAAACACCATATATTTT